Listed below are T cell receptor beta chains from one sample, sequenced in a study of tumour-infiltrating T cells in Burkitt lymphoma. Here immunoSEQ multiplex PCR was the method, and the copy in TCRdb shows in-frame clones only, minus some. The data show approximately 46,000 clones, around 32% seen once. The specimen sequenced was tumor tissue. These receptors were collected from a human donor with Burkitt lymphoma. Both conserved end residues are part of each CDR3. D genes are given only for firm matches. The size of a clone is reported for some rows only, either as once, few or many, or as a class for expanded clones.

size	D	V	J	DNA	CDR3
few	-	TRBV6-5	TRBJ2-1	TGTGCCAGCAGTTACACAGGGCAGAAGCAGTTCTTC	CASSYTGQKQFF
-	-	TRBV29-1	TRBJ1-1	TGCAGCGTTTCGACCTCCCGTGAAGCTTTCTTT	CSVSTSREAFF
-	-	TRBV5-1	TRBJ2-7	TGCGCCAGCAGCCCCTCAGGGGGGGTTTACGAGCAGTACTTC	CASSPSGGVYEQYF
few	-	TRBV6-1	TRBJ2-7	TGTGCCAGCAGCGAAGCACGGTCCTACGAGCAGTACTTC	CASSEARSYEQYF
-	-	TRBV4-1	TRBJ1-5	TGCGCCAGCAGCCAAGTTGGGTTTCAGCCCCAGCATTTT	CASSQVGFQPQHF
few	-	TRBV5-1	TRBJ2-2	TGCGCCAGCAGCCTGGGGTTAGGCCTTGTCGTCCTTCACACCGGGGAGCTGTTTTTT	CASSLGLGLVVLHTGELFF
-	-	TRBV4-1	TRBJ1-1	TGCGCCAGCAGCACTCAGGGGAACACTGAAGCTTTCTTT	CASSTQGNTEAFF
-	-	TRBV10-3	TRBJ2-5	TGTGCCATCAGTGATCCGGTACAGAAAGAGACCCAGTACTTC	CAISDPVQKETQYF
few	-	TRBV7-8	TRBJ2-1	TGTGCCAGCAGCTTTCCGTCCGGGGGCTACAATGAGCAGTTCTTC	CASSFPSGGYNEQFF
few	TRBD2	TRBV27	TRBJ2-1	TGTGCCAGCAGTTTATCACGGGGGACTAAGCAGTTCTTC	CASSLSRGTKQFF
few	-	TRBV23-1	TRBJ2-1	TGCGCCAGCAGCCAGGGGAAAAATGAGCAGTTCTTC	CASSQGKNEQFF
-	-	TRBV5-1	TRBJ1-6	TGCGCCAGCAGCCCACAACCGGGACACAAGGGAAATTCACCCCTCCACTTT	CASSPQPGHKGNSPLHF
few	-	TRBV7-8	TRBJ2-3	TGTGCCAGCAGCTACCTGACCCCCACAGATACGCAGTATTTT	CASSYLTPTDTQYF
-	-	TRBV2	TRBJ1-5	TGTGCCAGCAGAATGGACCGAGCCTACAATCAGCCCCAGCATTTT	CASRMDRAYNQPQHF
-	-	TRBV11-2	TRBJ1-2	TGTGCCAGCAGCTTGGGTCTTGGCTACACCTTC	CASSLGLGYTF
-	-	TRBV5-1	TRBJ1-2	TGCGCCAGCAGCTTGGGGTGGTCGGGAGCTAACTATGGCTACACCTTC	CASSLGWSGANYGYTF
-	-	TRBV28	TRBJ2-7	TGTGCCAGCAGCCCCGTCGTCAGGGCCACCTACGAGCAGTACTTC	CASSPVVRATYEQYF
-	-	TRBV5-4	TRBJ1-6	TGTGCCAGCAGCTTGAGAAGGGCTAATTCACCCCTCCACTTT	CASSLRRANSPLHF
few	TRBD2	TRBV4-2	TRBJ2-5	TGTGCCAGCAGCCAGGACCCTGCGGGTCCGCGGGGGGCGACCCAGTACTTC	CASSQDPAGPRGATQYF
-	-	TRBV5-6	TRBJ1-1	TGTGCCAGCAGCTTTTGGGGAGGTCCTACTGAAGCTTTCTTT	CASSFWGGPTEAFF
-	-	TRBV5-4	TRBJ1-6	TGTGCCAGCAGCTACGGGACAACGACTTCGAGTTCACCCCTCCACTTT	CASSYGTTTSSSPLHF
few	TRBD1	TRBV5-1	TRBJ1-4	TGCGCCAGCAGCCCGACAGGGGGACCTAATGAAAAACTGTTTTTT	CASSPTGGPNEKLFF
-	-	TRBV7-9	TRBJ1-2	TGTGCCAGCAGCCCCACCACAGGGCACAATAACTATGGCTACACCTTC	CASSPTTGHNNYGYTF
-	-	TRBV6-5	TRBJ2-5	TGTGCCAGCACCGGGGGTCAAGAGACCCAGTACTTC	CASTGGQETQYF
-	-	TRBV27	TRBJ2-3	TGTGCCAGCAGCCGACCAAGCACAGATACGCAGTATTTT	CASSRPSTDTQYF
few	-	TRBV4-2	TRBJ1-2	TGTGCCAGCAGCCAAGATTGGGGGGGGCGCACCTTC	CASSQDWGGRTF
few	-	TRBV7-6	TRBJ2-3	TGTGCCAGCAGCTTAGCCCCTAGCTCGGGCACAGATACGCAGTATTTT	CASSLAPSSGTDTQYF
-	TRBD2	TRBV9	TRBJ2-3	TGTGCCAGCAGCGTCCTAGCGGGGATAGGGGATACGCAGTATTTT	CASSVLAGIGDTQYF
few	-	TRBV7-2	TRBJ1-2	TGTGCCAGCAGCTCAGACACCGGACGATATGGCTACACCTTC	CASSSDTGRYGYTF
-	-	TRBV10-2	TRBJ1-3	TGCGCCAGCATCGACAGTTTTTTAAACACCATATATTTT	CASIDSFLNTIYF
few	-	TRBV28	TRBJ2-5	TGTGCCAGCAGTTTAGTGGCTAGCCGGGAGACCCAGTACTTC	CASSLVASRETQYF
few	-	TRBV5-1	TRBJ1-4	TGCGCCAGCAGCTTGGAGGGGCAGGATAATGAAAAACTGTTTTTT	CASSLEGQDNEKLFF
-	TRBD1	TRBV2	TRBJ2-5	TGTGCCAGCAGTGGGGGAGTCGGACAGGCGATCCAAGAGACCCAGTACTTC	CASSGGVGQAIQETQYF
few	-	TRBV11-2	TRBJ2-7	TGTGCCAGCAGCTTATGGGGCCGCGGGACAAATGGGGACGAGCAGTACTTC	CASSLWGRGTNGDEQYF
-	-	TRBV18	TRBJ1-1	TGTGCCAGCTCATCGCAAGGCACTGAAGCTTTCTTT	CASSSQGTEAFF
-	-	TRBV27	TRBJ1-1	TGTGCCAGCAGTTTTAGACGGGGAGGGAGGGCCACTGAAGCTTTCTTT	CASSFRRGGRATEAFF
-	-	TRBV18	TRBJ1-5	TGTGCCAGCTCACGCCAGGGAAGTGAGAATCAGCCCCAGCATTTT	CASSRQGSENQPQHF
-	-	TRBV5-5	TRBJ1-5	TGTGCCAGCAGCTTAGGGAGCAATCAGCCCCAGCATTTT	CASSLGSNQPQHF
few	-	TRBV6-4	TRBJ2-2	TGTGCCAGCAGTTTTGAAGCGAACACCGGGGAGCTGTTTTTT	CASSFEANTGELFF
-	TRBD1	TRBV5-8	TRBJ1-5	TGTGCCAGCAGCAAGGGACAGGGGGTGGCCTATAGCAATCAGCCCCAGCATTTT	CASSKGQGVAYSNQPQHF
-	TRBD1	TRBV4-3	TRBJ2-7	TGCGCCAGCAGCCAAGATCCCCCCACTGACAGGGGAGAGCAGTACTTC	CASSQDPPTDRGEQYF
-	-	TRBV27	TRBJ2-2	TGTGCCAGCAGTTCTCCCGGGACCGGGGAGCTGTTTTTT	CASSSPGTGELFF